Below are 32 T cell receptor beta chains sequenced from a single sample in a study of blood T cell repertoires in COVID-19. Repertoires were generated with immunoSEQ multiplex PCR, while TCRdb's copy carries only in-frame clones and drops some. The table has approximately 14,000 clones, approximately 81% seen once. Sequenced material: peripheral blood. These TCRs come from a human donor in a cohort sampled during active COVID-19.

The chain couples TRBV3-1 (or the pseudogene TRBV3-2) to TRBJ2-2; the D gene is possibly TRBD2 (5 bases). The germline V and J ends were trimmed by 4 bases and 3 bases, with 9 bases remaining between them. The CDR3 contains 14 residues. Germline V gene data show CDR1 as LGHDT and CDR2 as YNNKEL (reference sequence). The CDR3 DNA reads TGTGCCAGCAGCCGGCGGGTCGACACCGGGGAGCTGTTTTTT. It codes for CASSRRVDTGELFF.

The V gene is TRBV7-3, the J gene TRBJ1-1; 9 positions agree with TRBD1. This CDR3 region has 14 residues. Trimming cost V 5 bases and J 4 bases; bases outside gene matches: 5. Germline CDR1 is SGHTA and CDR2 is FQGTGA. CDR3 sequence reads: CASSRDRVSTEAFF. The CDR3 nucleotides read TGTGCCAGCAGCCGGGACAGGGTGAGCACTGAAGCTTTCTTT.

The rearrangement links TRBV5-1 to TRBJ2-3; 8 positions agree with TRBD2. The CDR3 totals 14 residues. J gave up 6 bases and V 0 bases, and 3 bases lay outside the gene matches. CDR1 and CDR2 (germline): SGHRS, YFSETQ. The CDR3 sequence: CASSLGTSRDTQYF. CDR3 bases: TGCGCCAGCAGCTTGGGGACTAGCCGCGATACGCAGTATTTT.

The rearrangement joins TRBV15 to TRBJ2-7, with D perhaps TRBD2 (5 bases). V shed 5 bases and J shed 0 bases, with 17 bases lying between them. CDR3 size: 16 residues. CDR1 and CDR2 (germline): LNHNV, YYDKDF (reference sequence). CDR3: CATSGSRTGISYEQYF. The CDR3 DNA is TGTGCCACCAGCGGGTCAAGGACTGGGATCTCCTACGAGCAGTACTTC. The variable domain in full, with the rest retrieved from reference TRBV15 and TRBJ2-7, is DAMVIQNPRYQVTQFGKPVTLSCSQTLNHNVMYWYQQKSSQAPKLLFHYYDKDFNNEADTPDNFQSRRPNTSFCFLDIRSPGLGDTAMYLCATSGSRTGISYEQYFGPGTRLTVT.

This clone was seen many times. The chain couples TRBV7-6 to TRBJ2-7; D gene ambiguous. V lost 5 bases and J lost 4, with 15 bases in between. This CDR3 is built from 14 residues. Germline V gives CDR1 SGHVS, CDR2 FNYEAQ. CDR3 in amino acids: CASSPTPTHYEQYF. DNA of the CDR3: TGTGCCAGCAGCCCAACCCCGACTCATTACGAGCAGTACTTC.

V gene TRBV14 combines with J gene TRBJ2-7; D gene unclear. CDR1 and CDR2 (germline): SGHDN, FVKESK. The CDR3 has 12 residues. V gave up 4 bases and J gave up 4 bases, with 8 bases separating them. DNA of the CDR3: TGTGCCAGCAGCCTTAGCAGTTACGAGCAGTACTTC. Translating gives CASSLSSYEQYF. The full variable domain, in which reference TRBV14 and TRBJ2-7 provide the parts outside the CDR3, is EAGVTQFPSHSVIEKGQTVTLRCDPISGHDNLYWYRRVMGKEIKFLLHFVKESKQDESGMPNNRFLAERTGGTYSTLKVQPAELEDSGVYFCASSLSSYEQYFGPGTRLTVT.

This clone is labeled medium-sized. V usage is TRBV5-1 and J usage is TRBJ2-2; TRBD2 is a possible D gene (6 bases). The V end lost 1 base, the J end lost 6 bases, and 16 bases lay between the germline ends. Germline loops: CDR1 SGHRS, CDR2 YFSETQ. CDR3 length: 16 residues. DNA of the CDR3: TGCGCCAGCAGCTTGTATCTAGTCGGGAGTTCCGGGGAGCTGTTTTTT. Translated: CASSLYLVGSSGELFF.

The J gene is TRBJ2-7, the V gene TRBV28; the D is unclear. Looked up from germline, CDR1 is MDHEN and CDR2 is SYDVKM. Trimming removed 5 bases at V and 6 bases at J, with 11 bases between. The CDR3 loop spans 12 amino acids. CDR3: CASSPRVSEQYF. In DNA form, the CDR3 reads TGTGCCAGCAGTCCCCGGGTCAGCGAGCAGTACTTC.

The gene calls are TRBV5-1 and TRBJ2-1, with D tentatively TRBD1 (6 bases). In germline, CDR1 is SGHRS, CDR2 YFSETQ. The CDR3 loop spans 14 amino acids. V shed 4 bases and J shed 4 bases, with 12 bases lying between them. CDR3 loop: CASSLGTLYNEQFF. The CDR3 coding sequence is TGCGCCAGCAGCCTCGGGACATTATACAATGAGCAGTTCTTC. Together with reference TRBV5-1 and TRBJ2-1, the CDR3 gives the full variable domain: KAGVTQTPRYLIKTRGQQVTLSCSPISGHRSVSWYQQTPGQGLQFLFEYFSETQRNKGNFPGRFSGRQFSNSRSEMNVSTLELGDSALYLCASSLGTLYNEQFFGPGTRLTVL.

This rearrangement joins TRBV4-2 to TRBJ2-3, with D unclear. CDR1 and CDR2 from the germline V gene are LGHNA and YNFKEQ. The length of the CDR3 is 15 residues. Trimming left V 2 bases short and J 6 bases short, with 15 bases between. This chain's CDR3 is CASSQRVLSSDTQYF. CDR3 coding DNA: TGTGCCAGCAGCCAAAGAGTACTTTCCTCCGATACGCAGTATTTT.

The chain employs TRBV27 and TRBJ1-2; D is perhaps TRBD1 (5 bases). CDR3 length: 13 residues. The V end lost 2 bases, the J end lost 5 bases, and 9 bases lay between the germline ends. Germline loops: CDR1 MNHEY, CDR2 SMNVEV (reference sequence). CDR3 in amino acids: CASSLGRTYGYTF. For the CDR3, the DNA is TGTGCCAGCAGTTTAGGGCGGACATATGGCTACACCTTC.

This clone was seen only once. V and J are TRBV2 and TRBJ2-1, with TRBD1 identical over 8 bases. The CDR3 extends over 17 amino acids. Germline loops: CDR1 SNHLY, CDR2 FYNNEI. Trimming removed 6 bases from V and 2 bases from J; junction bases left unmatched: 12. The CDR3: CASSGQGGGMAYNEQFF. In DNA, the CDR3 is TGTGCCAGCAGCGGACAGGGTGGCGGGATGGCCTACAATGAGCAGTTCTTC.

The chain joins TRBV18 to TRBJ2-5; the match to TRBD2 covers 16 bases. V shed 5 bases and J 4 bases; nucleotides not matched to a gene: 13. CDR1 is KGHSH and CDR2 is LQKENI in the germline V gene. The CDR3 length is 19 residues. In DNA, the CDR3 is TGTGCCAGCTCATCGGGACTAGCGGGAGGGCCCTACAAGTCAGAGACCCAGTACTTC. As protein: CASSSGLAGGPYKSETQYF.

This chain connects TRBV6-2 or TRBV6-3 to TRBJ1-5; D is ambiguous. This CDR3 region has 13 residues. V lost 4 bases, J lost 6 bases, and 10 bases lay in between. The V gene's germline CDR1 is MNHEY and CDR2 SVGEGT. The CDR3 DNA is TGTGCCAGCAGTTCCCCCTCGGGTCAGCCCCAGCATTTT. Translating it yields CASSSPSGQPQHF.

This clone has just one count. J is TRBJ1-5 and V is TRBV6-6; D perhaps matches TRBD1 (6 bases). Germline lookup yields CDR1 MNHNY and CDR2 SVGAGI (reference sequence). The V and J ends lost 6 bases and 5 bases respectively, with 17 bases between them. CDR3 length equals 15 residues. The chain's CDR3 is CASSRTGRVDQPQHF. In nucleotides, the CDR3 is TGTGCCAGCAGCCGAACAGGGAGGGTGGATCAGCCCCAGCATTTT.

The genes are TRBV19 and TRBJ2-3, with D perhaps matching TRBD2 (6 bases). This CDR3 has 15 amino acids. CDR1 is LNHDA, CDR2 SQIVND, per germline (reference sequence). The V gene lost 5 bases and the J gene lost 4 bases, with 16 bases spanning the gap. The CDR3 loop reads CASSLFSTGADTQYF. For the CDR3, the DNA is TGTGCCAGTAGTCTTTTCTCCACGGGGGCAGATACGCAGTATTTT.

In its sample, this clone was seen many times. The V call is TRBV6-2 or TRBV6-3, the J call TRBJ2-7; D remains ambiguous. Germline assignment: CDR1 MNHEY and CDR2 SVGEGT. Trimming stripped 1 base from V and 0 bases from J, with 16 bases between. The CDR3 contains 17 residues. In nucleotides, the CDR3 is TGTGCCAGCAGTTACTTTCTTGGAAGGAGAGGCTCCTACGAGCAGTACTTC. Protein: CASSYFLGRRGSYEQYF.

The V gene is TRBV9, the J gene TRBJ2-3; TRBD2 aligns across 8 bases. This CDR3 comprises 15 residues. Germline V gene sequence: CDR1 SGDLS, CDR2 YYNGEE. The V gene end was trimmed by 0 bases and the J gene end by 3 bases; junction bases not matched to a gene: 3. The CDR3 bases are TGTGCCAGCAGCGTAGGGCAGCGGGAGACAGATACGCAGTATTTT. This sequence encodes CASSVGQRETDTQYF.

The CDR3 DNA is TGTGCCAGCTCGGAGGAGGTCACCATATATTTT. It yields the protein CASSEEVTIYF. The chain recombines TRBV2 with TRBJ1-3; D not resolved. The CDR3 consists of 11 residues. V shed 8 bases and J shed 9 bases, with 11 bases lying between them. Germline loops: CDR1 SNHLY, CDR2 FYNNEI.

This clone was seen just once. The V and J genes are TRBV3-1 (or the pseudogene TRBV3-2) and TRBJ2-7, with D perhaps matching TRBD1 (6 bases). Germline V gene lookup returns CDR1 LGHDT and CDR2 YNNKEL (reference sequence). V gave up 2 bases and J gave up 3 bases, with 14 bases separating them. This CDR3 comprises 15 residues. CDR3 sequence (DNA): TGTGCCAGCAGCCAAAGAGGGACCAGGGGCTACGAGCAGTACTTC. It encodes CASSQRGTRGYEQYF.

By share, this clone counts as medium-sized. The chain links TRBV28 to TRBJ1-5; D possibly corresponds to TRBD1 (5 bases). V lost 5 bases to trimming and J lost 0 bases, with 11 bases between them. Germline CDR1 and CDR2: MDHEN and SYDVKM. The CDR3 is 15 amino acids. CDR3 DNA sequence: TGTGCCAGCAGTCCGACAGTCTTTAGCAATCAGCCCCAGCATTTT. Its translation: CASSPTVFSNQPQHF.

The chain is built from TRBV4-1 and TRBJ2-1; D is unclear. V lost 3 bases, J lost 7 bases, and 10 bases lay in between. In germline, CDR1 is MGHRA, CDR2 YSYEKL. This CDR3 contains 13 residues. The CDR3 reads CASSHGLGNEQFF. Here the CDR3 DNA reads TGCGCCAGCAGCCATGGGCTTGGTAATGAGCAGTTCTTC.

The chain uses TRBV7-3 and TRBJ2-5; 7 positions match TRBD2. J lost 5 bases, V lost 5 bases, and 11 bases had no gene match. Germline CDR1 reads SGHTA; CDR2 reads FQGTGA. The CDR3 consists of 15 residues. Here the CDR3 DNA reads TGTGCCAGCAGCCCAACGGGGAGGGCCGGCGAGACCCAGTACTTC. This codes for CASSPTGRAGETQYF.

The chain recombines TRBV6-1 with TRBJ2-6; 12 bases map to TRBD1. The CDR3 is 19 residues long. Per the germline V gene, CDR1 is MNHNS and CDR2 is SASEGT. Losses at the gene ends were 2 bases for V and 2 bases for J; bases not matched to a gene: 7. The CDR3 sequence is CASSEISGQGAPGANVLTF. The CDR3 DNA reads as TGTGCCAGCAGTGAAATATCGGGACAGGGGGCGCCTGGGGCCAACGTCCTGACTTTC.

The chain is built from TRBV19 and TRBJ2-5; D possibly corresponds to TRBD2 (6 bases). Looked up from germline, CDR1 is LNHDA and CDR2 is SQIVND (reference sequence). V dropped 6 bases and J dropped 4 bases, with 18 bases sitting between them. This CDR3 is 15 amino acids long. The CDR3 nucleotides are TGTGCCAGTAGGGAGGGCGGAAGGGTCGGAGAGACCCAGTACTTC. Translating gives CASREGGRVGETQYF.

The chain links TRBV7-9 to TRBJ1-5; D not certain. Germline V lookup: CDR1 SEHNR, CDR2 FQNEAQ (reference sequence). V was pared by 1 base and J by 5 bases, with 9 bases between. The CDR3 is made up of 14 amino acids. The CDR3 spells CASSLGRADQPQHF. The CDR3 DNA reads TGTGCCAGCAGCTTAGGGCGGGCGGATCAGCCCCAGCATTTT.

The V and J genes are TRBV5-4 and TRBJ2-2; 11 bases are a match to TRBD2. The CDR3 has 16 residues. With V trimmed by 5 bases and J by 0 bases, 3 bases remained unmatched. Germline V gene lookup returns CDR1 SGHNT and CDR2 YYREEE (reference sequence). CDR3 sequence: CASRLTSGANTGELFF. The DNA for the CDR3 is TGTGCCAGCAGATTGACTAGCGGGGCGAACACCGGGGAGCTGTTTTTT.

CDR3 sequence: CATSDYYTGELFF. The CDR3 nucleotides are TGTGCCACCAGTGATTACTACACCGGGGAGCTGTTTTTT. This sequence joins TRBV24-1 and TRBJ2-2; no definite D call. The germline CDR1 and CDR2 sequences are KGHDR and SFDVKD. The germline V and J ends were trimmed by 2 bases and 3 bases, with 3 bases remaining between them. This CDR3 region has 13 residues.

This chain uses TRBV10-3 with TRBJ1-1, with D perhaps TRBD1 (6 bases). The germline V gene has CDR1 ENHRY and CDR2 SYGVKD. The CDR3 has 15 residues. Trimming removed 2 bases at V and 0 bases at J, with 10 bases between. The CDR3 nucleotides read TGTGCCATCAGTGAGGGGGCAGGGGTGAACACTGAAGCTTTCTTT. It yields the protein CAISEGAGVNTEAFF.

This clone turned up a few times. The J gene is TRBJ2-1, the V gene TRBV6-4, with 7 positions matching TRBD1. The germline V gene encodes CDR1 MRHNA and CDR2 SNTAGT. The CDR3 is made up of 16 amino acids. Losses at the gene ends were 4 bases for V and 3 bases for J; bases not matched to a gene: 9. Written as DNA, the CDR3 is TGTGCCAGCAGTGTCTGGGACAGAGGGGACTACAATGAGCAGTTCTTC. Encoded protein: CASSVWDRGDYNEQFF.

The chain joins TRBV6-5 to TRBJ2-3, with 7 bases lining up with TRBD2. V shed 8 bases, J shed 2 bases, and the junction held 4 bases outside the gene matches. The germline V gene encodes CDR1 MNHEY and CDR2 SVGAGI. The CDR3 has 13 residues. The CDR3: CASDGGNTDTQYF. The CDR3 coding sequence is TGTGCCAGCGACGGGGGGAACACAGATACGCAGTATTTT.

In nucleotides, the CDR3 is TGTGCCAGCAGTTTTGGACTAGCGGGAGTGGATACGCAGTATTTT. Its translation: CASSFGLAGVDTQYF. This chain links TRBV7-9 with TRBJ2-3; 13 nucleotides line up with TRBD2. This CDR3 is 15 amino acids long. Germline V gene sequence: CDR1 SEHNR, CDR2 FQNEAQ (reference sequence). Trimming removed 6 bases from V and 6 bases from J; junction bases left unmatched: 6.